The subject of this entry is one T cell receptor beta chain. It has no known antigen specificity. Base qualities are missing; no much larger clone stands one base away. At one collaborating source in Seattle, patients were enrolled during active infection and were followed longitudinally through the course of disease. The collaborating institutions used their own protocols to collect whole blood in K2EDTA tubes. For TCRbeta analysis, collaborators shipped samples as frozen whole blood, isolated PBMCs, or DNA extracted from either of those sample types. The cysteine opens and the phenylalanine closes a CDR3 of 16 amino acids. Only the CDR3 portion is preserved as DNA: 48 bases, with reading frame beginning at the first base. The germline V gene provides CDR1 SGHTA and CDR2 FQGNSA. V loses 2 bases at its end and J loses 6 bases; junction bases beyond the gene matches: 7. This sample was included in a study of blood T cell repertoires in COVID-19 (dated by TCRdb to about 2020). About the full investigation: Samples from collaborators originated in the United States, Italy and Spain and spanned both the acute and convalescent phases of COVID-19. The material from the prospective study consisted of cDNA or gDNA derived from T cells, B-cell-depleted T cells, or PBMCs. The dataset comprised deeply sampled blood TCRbeta repertoires from subjects exposed to, actively infected with, or recovered from COVID-19. The repertoires were released in a freely available public database meant as a resource for research on the immune response to SARS-CoV-2. The samples were drawn from the first 160 participants of the ongoing ImmuneRACE study and from 1,254 subjects provided by 6 global collaborators. Sample metadata almost always included a de-identified subject ID, COVID-19 status, age in years and sex. Where available, HLA class I and class II types were taken from metadata supplied by the sample provider and were not determined by assay-based typing. What the study reported, not specific to this receptor: Clinical and demographic metadata were provided uncurated, with the amount varying by source and participant.

TCRbeta CDR3 regions were amplified from genomic DNA using the immunoSEQ Assay, a bias-controlled multiplex PCR. Concerning the study's data processing: Nucleated cell counts per sample were estimated from amplification of reference gene primers within the assay. Sequence reads were collapsed and filtered to measure the absolute abundance of every unique TCRbeta CDR3 rearrangement. Productive Simpson clonality was computed per sample as the square root of Simpson's diversity index over productive rearrangements. In its TCRdb copy, this immuneACCESS table keeps in-frame sequences only and misses some clones. Where compared with another copy, unresolved V genes explain less than half of these, and the others have no known cause. V, J and clone size were drawn from that table, and D and trimming were deduced from the DNA. The sample table contains about 370,000 clones; only one count was recorded for around 87% of them. The top ten clones comprise more than 9% of the sample.

This TCR derives from a woman aged 25 to 39 with COVID-19, enrolled during active disease. The chain employs TRBV7-2 and TRBJ2-3; the junction holds 11 bases that match TRBD2. What was sequenced was peripheral blood. The encoded CDR3 is CASSLLGTSGQDTQYF. The DNA sequence is given as TGTGCCAGCAGCTTACTTGGGACTAGCGGCCAGGATACGCAGTATTTT. Extended through the reference TRBV7-2 and TRBJ2-3 proteins, this CDR3 yields the full variable domain: GAGVSQSPSNKVTEKGKDVELRCDPISGHTALYWYRQSLGQGLEFLIYFQGNSAPDKSGLPSDRFSAERTGGSVSTLTIQRTQQEDSAVYLCASSLLGTSGQDTQYFGPGTRLTVL.